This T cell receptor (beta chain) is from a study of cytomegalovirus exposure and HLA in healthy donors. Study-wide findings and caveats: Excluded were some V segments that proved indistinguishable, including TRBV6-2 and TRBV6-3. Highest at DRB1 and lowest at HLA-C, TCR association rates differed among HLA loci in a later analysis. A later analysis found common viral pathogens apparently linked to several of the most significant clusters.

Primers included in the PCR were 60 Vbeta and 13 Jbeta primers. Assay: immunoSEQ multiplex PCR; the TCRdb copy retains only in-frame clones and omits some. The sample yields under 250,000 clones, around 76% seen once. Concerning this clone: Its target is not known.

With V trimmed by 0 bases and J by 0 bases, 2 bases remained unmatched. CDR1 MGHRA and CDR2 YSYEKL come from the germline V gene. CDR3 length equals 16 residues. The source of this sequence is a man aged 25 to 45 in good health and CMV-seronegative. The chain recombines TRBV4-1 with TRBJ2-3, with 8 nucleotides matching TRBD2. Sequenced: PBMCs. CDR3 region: CASSQEASGSTDTQYF. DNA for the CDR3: TGCGCCAGCAGCCAAGAAGCTAGCGGGAGCACAGATACGCAGTATTTT.